This T cell receptor beta chain was sequenced during a study of blood T cells in healthy people across ages. Through a sample-barcoded 5' primer and a J-beta primer mix, a second PCR was run for roughly 7 to 12 cycles. TCRdb reprocessed the 5' RACE reads with MiXCR, giving one entry per CDR3 protein. This table has roughly 2 million distinct CDR3 sequences, about 50% appearing once. The CDR3 is 15 residues long. After removal of 4 bases from V and 8 bases from J, the junction contained 10 bases not matched to a gene. Germline V gene sequence: CDR1 MDHEN, CDR2 SYDVKM. Source material: blood. The chain recombines TRBV28 with TRBJ2-4; 8 bases line up with TRBD1. The source is a woman between 40 and 55 years old in good health. The CDR3: CASSSPGQGWDIQYF. CDR3 sequence (DNA): TGTGCCAGCAGTTCGCCCGGACAGGGTTGGGACATTCAGTACTTC.